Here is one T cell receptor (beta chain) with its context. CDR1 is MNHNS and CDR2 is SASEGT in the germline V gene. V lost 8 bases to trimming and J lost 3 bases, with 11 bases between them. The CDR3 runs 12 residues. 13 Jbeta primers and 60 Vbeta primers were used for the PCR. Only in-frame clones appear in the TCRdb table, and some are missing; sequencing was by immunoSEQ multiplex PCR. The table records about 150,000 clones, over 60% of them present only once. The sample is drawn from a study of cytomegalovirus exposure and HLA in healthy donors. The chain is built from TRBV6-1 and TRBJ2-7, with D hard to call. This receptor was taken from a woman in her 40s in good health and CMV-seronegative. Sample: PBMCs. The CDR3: CASLLSFYEQYF. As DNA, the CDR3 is TGTGCCAGCCTCTTGAGTTTCTACGAGCAGTACTTC.